Presented here are 14 T cell receptor beta chains from one specimen sequenced in a study of Ad26.COV2.S vaccination and SARS-CoV-2 variants. TCRdb's table, derived via immunoSEQ multiplex PCR, lists solely in-frame clones and lacks some. The sample has some 350,000 clones; 70% to 90% are singletons. The treatment denotes: about 20 received Ad26.COV2.S at low or high dose, single or two shots; about 5 received placebo; per-sample allocation not given. Collection of the samples took place on day 63 after the first injection of vaccine or placebo. Sequencing used peripheral blood, obtained in a trial of Ad26.COV2.S vaccine versus placebo. These receptors all come from a person aged 18-65 years who received the Ad26.COV2.S COVID-19 vaccine or a placebo.

This clone was recorded once. This chain uses TRBV19 with TRBJ1-5, with 9 bases matching TRBD1. The CDR3 loop spans 14 amino acids. CDR1 is LNHDA and CDR2 is SQIVND in the germline V gene (reference sequence). V lost 5 bases, J lost 6 bases, and 5 bases stayed unmatched. This CDR3 reads CASSFTGGGQPQHF. DNA of the CDR3: TGTGCCAGTAGTTTCACAGGGGGCGGTCAGCCCCAGCATTTT.

The chain couples TRBV2 to TRBJ1-3; a possible D gene is TRBD1 (5 bases). The CDR3 length is 15 residues. Trimming shortened V by 3 bases and J by 4 bases, and 13 bases separated the two germline ends. Germline-derived CDR1 and CDR2 are SNHLY and FYNNEI. Written as DNA, the CDR3 is TGTGCCAGCAGTGATCGGGGGGGGTTCGGAAACACCATATATTTT. It encodes CASSDRGGFGNTIYF. Variable domain in full (rest from reference TRBV2 and TRBJ1-3): EPEVTQTPSHQVTQMGQEVILRCVPISNHLYFYWYRQILGQKVEFLVSFYNNEISEKSEIFDDQFSVERPDGSNFTLKIRSTKLEDSAMYFCASSDRGGFGNTIYFGEGSWLTVV.

V is TRBV19 and J is TRBJ1-4; D is possibly TRBD1 (6 bases). CDR1 and CDR2 from the germline V gene are LNHDA and SQIVND (reference sequence). V lost 5 bases and J 0 bases, leaving 10 bases between the germline ends. This CDR3 is 15 amino acids long. CDR3 sequence: CASSGQRTTNEKLFF. CDR3 bases: TGTGCCAGTAGTGGACAGCGAACAACTAATGAAAAACTGTTTTTT.

The chain couples TRBV18 to TRBJ1-1; no clear D gene. The CDR3 length is 15 residues. Trimming took off 5 bases at V and 1 base at J, with 14 bases between the two ends. In germline, CDR1 is KGHSH, CDR2 LQKENI. The CDR3 DNA reads TGTGCCAGCTCAGATAACGCAGCGACGAACACTGAAGCTTTCTTT. Amino acids: CASSDNAATNTEAFF.

The V and J genes are TRBV9 and TRBJ2-2; D remains unclear. Trimming left V 0 bases short and J 1 base short, with 13 bases between. The germline V gene encodes CDR1 SGDLS and CDR2 YYNGEE. The CDR3 contains 17 residues. This CDR3 reads CASSVESGQWNTGELFF. The DNA of the CDR3 is TGTGCCAGCAGCGTAGAGTCCGGGCAATGGAACACCGGGGAGCTGTTTTTT. Combining the CDR3 with reference TRBV9 and TRBJ2-2 gives the whole variable domain DSGVTQTPKHLITATGQRVTLRCSPRSGDLSVYWYQQSLDQGLQFLIQYYNGEERAKGNILERFSAQQFPDLHSELNLSSLELGDSALYFCASSVESGQWNTGELFFGEGSRLTVL.

The chain is built from TRBV27 and TRBJ2-3; D perhaps matches TRBD2 (5 bases). V gave up 2 bases and J gave up 5 bases, with 14 bases separating them. CDR1 is MNHEY, CDR2 SMNVEV, per germline (reference sequence). The CDR3 is made up of 15 amino acids. The chain's CDR3 is CASSLGPLVVDTQYF. CDR3 coding DNA: TGTGCCAGCAGTTTAGGTCCACTAGTTGTAGATACGCAGTATTTT.

This chain joins TRBV7-7 and TRBJ2-3, with a possible D match to TRBD2 (7 bases). V lost 5 bases and J lost 6, with 21 bases in between. The germline gives CDR1 SSHAT, CDR2 FNYEAQ (reference sequence). CDR3 length equals 16 residues. The chain's CDR3 is CASSPELGGVVDTQYF. Here the CDR3 DNA reads TGTGCCAGCAGCCCCGAACTAGGGGGGGTCGTCGATACGCAGTATTTT. The full variable domain, its missing parts supplied by reference TRBV7-7 and TRBJ2-3, is GAGVSQSPRYKVTKRGQDVTLRCDPISSHATLYWYQQALGQGPEFLTYFNYEAQPDKSGLPSDRFSAERPEGSISTLTIQRTEQRDSAMYRCASSPELGGVVDTQYFGPGTRLTVL.

The table lists this clone with a count of one. The chain employs TRBV7-6 and TRBJ2-7, with 8 nucleotides matching TRBD2. The CDR3 length is 12 residues. Germline CDR1 is SGHVS and CDR2 is FNYEAQ. Trimming cost V 5 bases and J 7 bases; bases outside gene matches: 4. The CDR3 sequence is CASSHPGGEQYF. CDR3 bases: TGTGCCAGCAGCCACCCGGGGGGGGAGCAGTACTTC.

V usage is TRBV19 and J usage is TRBJ2-7, with D possibly called TRBD1 or TRBD2 (5 bases each). V was cut by 7 bases and J by 4 bases, with 20 bases left in between. This CDR3 comprises 15 residues. Germline loops: CDR1 LNHDA, CDR2 SQIVND (reference sequence). The chain's CDR3 is CASKRARDPAYEQYF. CDR3 nucleotides: TGTGCCAGTAAGCGAGCACGGGACCCAGCGTACGAGCAGTACTTC.

With respect to this clone: This may stem from a read error, because a much larger clone lies one nucleotide away. The chain links TRBV3-1 (or the pseudogene TRBV3-2) to TRBJ2-5; D gene unclear. Trimming removed 6 bases at V and 1 base at J, with 3 bases between. The CDR3 totals 11 residues. Germline V gene data show CDR1 as LGHDT and CDR2 as YNNKEL (reference sequence). CDR3 residues: CASSLQETQYF. The CDR3 DNA sequence: TGTGCCAGCAGTCTCCAAGAGACCCAGTACTTC.

CDR3 coding DNA: TGCGCCAGCAGTCAAACCTGGATGAATAGTAAGAGCTCTGGAAACACCATATATTTT. Its protein product is CASSQTWMNSKSSGNTIYF. The V call is TRBV23-1, the J call TRBJ1-3; D not certain. TRBV23-1 is an open reading frame whose function is uncertain. There are 19 residues in the CDR3. V gave up 2 bases and J gave up 0 bases, with 20 bases separating them.

For this clone: A read error may explain this, as a much larger clone is one base away. V is TRBV12-3 or TRBV12-4 and J is TRBJ2-3; D is uncertain. Trimming cost V 1 base and J 6 bases, with 2 bases left between them. The CDR3 runs 11 residues. DNA of the CDR3: TGTGCCAGCAGTTTAGGGGATACGCAGTATTTT. Translation gives CASSLGDTQYF.

The chain is built from TRBV6-5 and TRBJ2-3, with 10 nucleotides matching TRBD1. V shed 0 bases and J 3 bases; nucleotides not matched to a gene: 3. CDR3 length: 16 residues. CDR1 and CDR2 from the germline V gene are MNHEY and SVGAGI. The DNA of the CDR3 is TGTGCCAGCAGTTACTCCGGGACAGGGGAAACAGATACGCAGTATTTT. This translates into CASSYSGTGETDTQYF.

J is TRBJ2-7 and V is TRBV5-1, with 13 positions matching TRBD2. V lost 4 bases and J lost 13; bases outside the gene matches: 5. Germline CDR1 is SGHRS and CDR2 is YFSETQ. This CDR3 region has 12 residues. The CDR3 spells CASSRGLAGLYF. CDR3 nucleotides: TGCGCCAGCAGCAGGGGACTAGCGGGGCTCTACTTC. Drawing the rest from reference TRBV5-1 and TRBJ2-7, the complete variable domain is KAGVTQTPRYLIKTRGQQVTLSCSPISGHRSVSWYQQTPGQGLQFLFEYFSETQRNKGNFPGRFSGRQFSNSRSEMNVSTLELGDSALYLCASSRGLAGLYFGPGTRLTVT.